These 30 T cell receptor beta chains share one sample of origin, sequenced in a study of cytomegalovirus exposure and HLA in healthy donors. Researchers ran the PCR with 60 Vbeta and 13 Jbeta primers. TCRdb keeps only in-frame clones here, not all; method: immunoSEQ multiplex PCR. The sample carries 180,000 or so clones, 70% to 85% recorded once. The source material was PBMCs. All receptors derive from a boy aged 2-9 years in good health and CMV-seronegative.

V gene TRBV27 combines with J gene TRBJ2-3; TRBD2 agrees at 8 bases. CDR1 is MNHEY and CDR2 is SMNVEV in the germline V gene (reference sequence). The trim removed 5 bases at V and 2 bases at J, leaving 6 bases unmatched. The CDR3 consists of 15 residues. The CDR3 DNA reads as TGTGCCAGCAGTGTTAGCGGGGTTACCACAGATACGCAGTATTTT. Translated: CASSVSGVTTDTQYF.

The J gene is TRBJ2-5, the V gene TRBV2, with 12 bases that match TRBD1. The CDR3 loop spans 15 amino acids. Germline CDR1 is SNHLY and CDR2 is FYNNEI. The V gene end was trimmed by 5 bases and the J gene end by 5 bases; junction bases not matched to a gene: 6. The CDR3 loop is CASSSGTGGAETQYF. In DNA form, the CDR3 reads TGTGCCAGCAGTTCCGGGACAGGGGGCGCGGAGACCCAGTACTTC.

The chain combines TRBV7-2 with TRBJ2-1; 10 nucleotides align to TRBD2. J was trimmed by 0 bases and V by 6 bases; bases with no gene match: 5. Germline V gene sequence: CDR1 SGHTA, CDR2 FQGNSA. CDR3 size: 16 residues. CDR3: CASRSQRGGSYNEQFF. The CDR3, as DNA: TGTGCCAGCAGGTCCCAGCGGGGGGGCTCCTACAATGAGCAGTTCTTC.

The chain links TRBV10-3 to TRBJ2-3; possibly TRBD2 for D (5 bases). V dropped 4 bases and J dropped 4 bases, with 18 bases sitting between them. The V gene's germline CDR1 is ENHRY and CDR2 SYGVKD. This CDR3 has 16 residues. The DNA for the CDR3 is TGTGCCATCAGTGGAACGGGCCCCGGAGGTGCAGATACGCAGTATTTT. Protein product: CAISGTGPGGADTQYF.

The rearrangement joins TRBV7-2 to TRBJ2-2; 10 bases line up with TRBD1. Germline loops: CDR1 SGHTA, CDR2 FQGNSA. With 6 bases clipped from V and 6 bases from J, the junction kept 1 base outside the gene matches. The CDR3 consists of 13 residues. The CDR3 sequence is CASRGQGAGELFF. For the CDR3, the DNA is TGTGCCAGCAGAGGACAGGGGGCCGGGGAGCTGTTTTTT. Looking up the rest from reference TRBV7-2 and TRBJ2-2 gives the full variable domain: GAGVSQSPSNKVTEKGKDVELRCDPISGHTALYWYRQSLGQGLEFLIYFQGNSAPDKSGLPSDRFSAERTGGSVSTLTIQRTQQEDSAVYLCASRGQGAGELFFGEGSRLTVL.

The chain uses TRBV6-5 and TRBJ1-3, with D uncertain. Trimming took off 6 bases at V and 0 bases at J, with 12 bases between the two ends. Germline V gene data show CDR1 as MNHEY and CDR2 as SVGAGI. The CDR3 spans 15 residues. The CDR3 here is CASSPTMSSGNTIYF. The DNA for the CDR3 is TGTGCCAGCAGCCCCACGATGAGCTCTGGAAACACCATATATTTT.

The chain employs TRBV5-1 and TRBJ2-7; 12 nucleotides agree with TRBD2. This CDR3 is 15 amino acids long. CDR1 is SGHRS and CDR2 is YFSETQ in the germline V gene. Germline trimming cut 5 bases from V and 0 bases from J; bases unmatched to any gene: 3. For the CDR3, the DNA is TGCGCCAGCAGTTTGACTAGCGGGGGCTCCTACGAGCAGTACTTC. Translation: CASSLTSGGSYEQYF. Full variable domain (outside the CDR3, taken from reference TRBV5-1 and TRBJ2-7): KAGVTQTPRYLIKTRGQQVTLSCSPISGHRSVSWYQQTPGQGLQFLFEYFSETQRNKGNFPGRFSGRQFSNSRSEMNVSTLELGDSALYLCASSLTSGGSYEQYFGPGTRLTVT.

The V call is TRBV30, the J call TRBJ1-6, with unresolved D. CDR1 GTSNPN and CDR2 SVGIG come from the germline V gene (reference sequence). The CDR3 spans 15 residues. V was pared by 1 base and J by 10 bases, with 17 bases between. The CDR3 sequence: CAWSENLAARSPLHF. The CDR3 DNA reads TGTGCCTGGAGTGAAAATTTGGCGGCCAGATCACCCCTCCACTTT.

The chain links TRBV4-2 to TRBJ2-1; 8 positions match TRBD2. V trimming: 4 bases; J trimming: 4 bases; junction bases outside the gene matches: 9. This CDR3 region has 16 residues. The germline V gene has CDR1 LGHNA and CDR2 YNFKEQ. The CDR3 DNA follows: TGTGCCAGCAGCCTAACCAGCGGGGGTACTTACAATGAGCAGTTCTTC. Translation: CASSLTSGGTYNEQFF.

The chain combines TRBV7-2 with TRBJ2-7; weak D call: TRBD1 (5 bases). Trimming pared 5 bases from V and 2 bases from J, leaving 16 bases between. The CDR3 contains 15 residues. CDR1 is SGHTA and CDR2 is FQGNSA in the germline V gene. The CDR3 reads CASSVGQGSAYEQYF. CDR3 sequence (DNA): TGTGCCAGCAGCGTAGGGCAGGGATCGGCCTACGAGCAGTACTTC.

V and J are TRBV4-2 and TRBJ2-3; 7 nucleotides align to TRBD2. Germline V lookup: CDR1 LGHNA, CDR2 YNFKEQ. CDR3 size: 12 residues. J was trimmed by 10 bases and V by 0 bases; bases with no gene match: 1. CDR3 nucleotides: TGTGCCAGCAGCCAAGATCGGGGGGCGCAGTATTTT. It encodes CASSQDRGAQYF.

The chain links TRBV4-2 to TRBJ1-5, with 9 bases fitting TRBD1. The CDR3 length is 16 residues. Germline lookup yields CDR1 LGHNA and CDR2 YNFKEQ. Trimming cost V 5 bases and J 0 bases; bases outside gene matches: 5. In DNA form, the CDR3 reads TGTGCCAGCAGCGAAGGGGGACAGGGTAGCAATCAGCCCCAGCATTTT. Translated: CASSEGGQGSNQPQHF.

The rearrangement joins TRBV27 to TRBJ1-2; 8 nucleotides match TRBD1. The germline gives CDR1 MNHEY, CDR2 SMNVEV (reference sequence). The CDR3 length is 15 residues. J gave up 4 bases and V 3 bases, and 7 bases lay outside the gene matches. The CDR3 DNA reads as TGTGCCAGCAGTTTCCTCCAGGGGGCCGGCTATGGCTACACCTTC. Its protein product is CASSFLQGAGYGYTF.

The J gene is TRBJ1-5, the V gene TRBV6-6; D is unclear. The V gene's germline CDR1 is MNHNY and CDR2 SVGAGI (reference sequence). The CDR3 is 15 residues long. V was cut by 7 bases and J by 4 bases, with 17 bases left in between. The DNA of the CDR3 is TGTGCCAGCACCTCTACCCCGGGTACAAATCAGCCCCAGCATTTT. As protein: CASTSTPGTNQPQHF.

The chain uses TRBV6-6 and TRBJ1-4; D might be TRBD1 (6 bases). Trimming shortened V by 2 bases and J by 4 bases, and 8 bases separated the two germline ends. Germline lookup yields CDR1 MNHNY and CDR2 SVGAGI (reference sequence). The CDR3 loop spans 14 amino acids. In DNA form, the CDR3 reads TGTGCCAGCAGTTACCGGGACAATAATGAAAAACTGTTTTTT. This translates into CASSYRDNNEKLFF.

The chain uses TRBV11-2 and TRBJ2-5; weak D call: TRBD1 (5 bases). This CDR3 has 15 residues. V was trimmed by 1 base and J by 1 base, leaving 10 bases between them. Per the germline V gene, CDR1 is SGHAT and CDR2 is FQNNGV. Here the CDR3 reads CASSLATGIQETQYF. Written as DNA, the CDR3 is TGTGCCAGCAGCTTAGCTACAGGAATCCAAGAGACCCAGTACTTC.

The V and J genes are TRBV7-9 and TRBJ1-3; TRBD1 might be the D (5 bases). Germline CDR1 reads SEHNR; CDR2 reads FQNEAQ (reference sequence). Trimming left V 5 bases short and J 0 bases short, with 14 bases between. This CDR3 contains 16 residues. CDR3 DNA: TGTGCCAGCAGCCCAAGCACAGGCCTCTCTGGAAACACCATATATTTT. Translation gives CASSPSTGLSGNTIYF.

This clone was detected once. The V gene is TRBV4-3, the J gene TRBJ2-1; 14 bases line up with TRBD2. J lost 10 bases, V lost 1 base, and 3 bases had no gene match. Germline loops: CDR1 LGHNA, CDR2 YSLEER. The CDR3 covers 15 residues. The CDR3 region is CASSQGTSGGWEQFF. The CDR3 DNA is TGCGCCAGCAGCCAAGGGACTAGCGGGGGGTGGGAGCAGTTCTTC.

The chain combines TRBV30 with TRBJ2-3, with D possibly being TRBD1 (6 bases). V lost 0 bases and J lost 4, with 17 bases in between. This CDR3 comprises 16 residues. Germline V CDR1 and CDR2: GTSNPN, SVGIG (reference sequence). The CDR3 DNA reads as TGTGCCTGGAGTGTAGGAGTCAGGGGAACAGCAGATACGCAGTATTTT. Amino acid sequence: CAWSVGVRGTADTQYF.

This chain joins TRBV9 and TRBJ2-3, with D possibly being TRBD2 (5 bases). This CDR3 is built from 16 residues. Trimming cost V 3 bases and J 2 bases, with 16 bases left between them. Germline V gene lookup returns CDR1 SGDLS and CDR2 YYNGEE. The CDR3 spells CASSAQGTGVTDTQYF. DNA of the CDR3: TGTGCCAGCAGCGCCCAAGGAACCGGGGTCACAGATACGCAGTATTTT.

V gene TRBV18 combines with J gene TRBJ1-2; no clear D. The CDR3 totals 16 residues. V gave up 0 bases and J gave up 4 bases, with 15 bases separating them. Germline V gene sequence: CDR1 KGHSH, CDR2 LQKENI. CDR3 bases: TGTGCCAGCTCACCACCGGGCCAGCCGTACCTCTATGGCTACACCTTC. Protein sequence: CASSPPGQPYLYGYTF. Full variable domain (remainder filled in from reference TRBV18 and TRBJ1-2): NAGVMQNPRHLVRRRGQEARLRCSPMKGHSHVYWYRQLPEEGLKFMVYLQKENIIDESGMPKERFSAEFPKEGPSILRIQQVVRGDSAAYFCASSPPGQPYLYGYTFGSGTRLTVV.

CDR3 DNA sequence: TGTGCCAGCAGTAAGGAGGGGGCAGGTACTGAAGCTTTCTTT. Protein product: CASSKEGAGTEAFF. This rearrangement joins TRBV2 to TRBJ1-1; 7 bases match TRBD1. The germline V gene has CDR1 SNHLY and CDR2 FYNNEI. The J segment lost 5 bases and the V segment lost 5 bases, leaving 8 bases of the junction unmatched. The CDR3 is 14 amino acids.

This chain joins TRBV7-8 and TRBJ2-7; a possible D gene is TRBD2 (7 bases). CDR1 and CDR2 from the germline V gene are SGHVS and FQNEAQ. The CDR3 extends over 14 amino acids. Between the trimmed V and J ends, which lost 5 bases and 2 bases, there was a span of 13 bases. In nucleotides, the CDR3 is TGTGCCAGCAGCCTTAGGGGGGGAACCTACGAGCAGTACTTC. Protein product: CASSLRGGTYEQYF.

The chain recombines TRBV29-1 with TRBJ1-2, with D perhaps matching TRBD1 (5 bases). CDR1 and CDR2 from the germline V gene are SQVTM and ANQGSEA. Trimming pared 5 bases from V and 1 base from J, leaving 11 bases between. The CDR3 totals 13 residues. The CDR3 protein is CSVRGGVNYGYTF. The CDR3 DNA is TGCAGCGTTCGAGGAGGGGTTAACTATGGCTACACCTTC.

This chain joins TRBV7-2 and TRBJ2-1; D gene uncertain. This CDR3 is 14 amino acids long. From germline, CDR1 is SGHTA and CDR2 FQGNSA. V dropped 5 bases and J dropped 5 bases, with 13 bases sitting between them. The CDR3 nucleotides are TGTGCCAGCAGCCCCCGCCGGTCCGACAATGAGCAGTTCTTC. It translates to CASSPRRSDNEQFF.

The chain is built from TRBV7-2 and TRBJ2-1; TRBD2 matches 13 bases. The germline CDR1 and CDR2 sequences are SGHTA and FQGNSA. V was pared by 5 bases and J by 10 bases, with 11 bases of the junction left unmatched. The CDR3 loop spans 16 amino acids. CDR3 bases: TGTGCCAGCAGCACCCACCTACTAGCGGGGGGGTACGAGCAGTTCTTC. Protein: CASSTHLLAGGYEQFF.

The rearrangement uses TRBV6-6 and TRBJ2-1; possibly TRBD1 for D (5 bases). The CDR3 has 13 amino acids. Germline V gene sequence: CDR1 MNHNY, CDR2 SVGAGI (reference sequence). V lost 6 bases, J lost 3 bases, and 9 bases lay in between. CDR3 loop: CASRPQGYNEQFF. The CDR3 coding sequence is TGTGCCAGCAGACCCCAGGGCTACAATGAGCAGTTCTTC.

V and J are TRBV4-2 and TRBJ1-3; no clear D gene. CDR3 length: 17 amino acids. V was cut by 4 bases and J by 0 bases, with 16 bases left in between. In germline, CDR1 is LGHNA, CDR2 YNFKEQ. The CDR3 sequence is CASSRGYATGSGNTIYF. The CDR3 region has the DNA TGTGCCAGCAGCCGAGGGTATGCCACGGGCTCTGGAAACACCATATATTTT.

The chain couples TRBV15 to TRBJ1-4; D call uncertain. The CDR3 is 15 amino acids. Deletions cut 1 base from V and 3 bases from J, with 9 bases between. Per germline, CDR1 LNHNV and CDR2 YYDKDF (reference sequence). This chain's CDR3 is CATSRVSSANEKLFF. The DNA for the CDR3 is TGTGCCACCAGCAGAGTCTCCAGCGCTAATGAAAAACTGTTTTTT.

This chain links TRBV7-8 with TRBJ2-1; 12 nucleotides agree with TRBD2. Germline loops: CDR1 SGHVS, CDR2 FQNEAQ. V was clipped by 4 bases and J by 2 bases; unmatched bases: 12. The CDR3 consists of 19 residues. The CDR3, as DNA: TGTGCCAGCAGCTCCCGGACTAGCGGGGTAATATTACCCTACAATGAGCAGTTCTTC. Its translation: CASSSRTSGVILPYNEQFF.